Listed here are 18 T cell receptor beta chains from one sample, sequenced in a study of blood T cell repertoires in COVID-19. Only in-frame clones appear in the TCRdb table, and some are missing; sequencing was by immunoSEQ multiplex PCR. Here the sample spans tens of thousands of clones, over 75% being singletons. The specimen sequenced was peripheral blood. These receptors came from a man older than 75 with acute or convalescent COVID-19.

This chain connects TRBV5-8 to TRBJ2-7; D unresolved. The CDR3 is 12 residues long. The ends were cut back, 2 bases at V and 0 bases at J, with 3 bases in the middle. Germline CDR1 SGHTS, CDR2 YDEGEE. CDR3 DNA: TGTGCCAGCAGCTTCCTCTCCTACGAGCAGTACTTC. Its protein product is CASSFLSYEQYF.

The genes are TRBV11-2 and TRBJ2-3, with D tentatively TRBD2 (5 bases). V lost 5 bases and J 12 bases, leaving 15 bases between the germline ends. The CDR3 sequence is 12 residues long. CDR1 is SGHAT, CDR2 FQNNGV, per germline. The CDR3 sequence: CASSPGLLVQYF. The CDR3 DNA reads TGTGCCAGCAGCCCCGGACTCCTTGTCCAGTATTTT. Full variable domain (rest looked up from reference TRBV11-2 and TRBJ2-3): EAGVAQSPRYKIIEKRQSVAFWCNPISGHATLYWYQQILGQGPKLLIQFQNNGVVDDSQLPKDRFSAERLKGVDSTLKIQPAKLEDSAVYLCASSPGLLVQYFGPGTRLTVL.

The V and J genes are TRBV28 and TRBJ2-7, with 7 bases lining up with TRBD2. The V gene end was trimmed by 6 bases and the J gene end by 2 bases; junction bases not matched to a gene: 13. Germline V CDR1 and CDR2: MDHEN, SYDVKM. The length of the CDR3 is 16 residues. The CDR3, as DNA: TGTGCCAGCAGCCTGGGTAAGACTAGCTCCCCCTACGAGCAGTACTTC. Encoded protein: CASSLGKTSSPYEQYF.

V and J are TRBV5-1 and TRBJ2-7, with 8 bases identical to TRBD1. V was clipped by 4 bases and J by 1 base; unmatched bases: 7. CDR1 SGHRS and CDR2 YFSETQ come from the germline V gene. This CDR3 region has 15 residues. The CDR3 here is CASSKDREISYEQYF. CDR3 nucleotide sequence: TGCGCCAGCAGCAAGGACAGGGAGATATCCTACGAGCAGTACTTC.

The V and J genes are TRBV18 and TRBJ2-5; TRBD1 matches at 7 bases. V dropped 5 bases and J dropped 2; count of bases not matched to a gene: 14. The germline CDR1 and CDR2 sequences are KGHSH and LQKENI. The CDR3 has 17 residues. The CDR3 DNA follows: TGTGCCAGCTCATCATCCTTCACGCAGGGGGAACAAGAGACCCAGTACTTC. Translating it yields CASSSSFTQGEQETQYF.

V gene TRBV5-1 combines with J gene TRBJ1-4, with D maybe TRBD1 (5 bases). CDR1 and CDR2 from the germline V gene are SGHRS and YFSETQ. The CDR3 sequence is 14 residues long. V was shortened by 7 bases and J by 6 bases, with 16 bases between the two germline ends. This CDR3 reads CASARDSSHEKLFF. The DNA for the CDR3 is TGCGCCAGCGCCCGAGACAGTTCACATGAAAAACTGTTTTTT.

V is TRBV4-1 and J is TRBJ2-3; D gene uncertain. Looked up from germline, CDR1 is MGHRA and CDR2 is YSYEKL. V dropped 3 bases and J dropped 2 bases, with 9 bases sitting between them. This CDR3 comprises 14 residues. CDR3 sequence reads: CASSHAITTDTQYF. The CDR3, as DNA: TGCGCCAGCAGCCACGCGATTACCACAGATACGCAGTATTTT.

This rearrangement joins TRBV6-5 to TRBJ2-5; possible D gene TRBD2, 5 bases. This CDR3 is built from 13 residues. V was pared by 2 bases and J by 1 base, with 5 bases between. Germline V gene sequence: CDR1 MNHEY, CDR2 SVGAGI. The DNA for the CDR3 is TGTGCCAGCAGTTACCTAGCCCAAGAGACCCAGTACTTC. Residues: CASSYLAQETQYF.

This rearrangement joins TRBV7-8 to TRBJ2-1, with D uncertain. V was pared by 4 bases and J by 2 bases, with 15 bases between. Germline-derived CDR1 and CDR2 are SGHVS and FQNEAQ. CDR3 length: 16 amino acids. The CDR3 is CASSSLPSVTYNEQFF. Written as DNA, the CDR3 is TGTGCCAGCAGCTCACTCCCAAGCGTAACCTACAATGAGCAGTTCTTC.

The chain combines TRBV2 with TRBJ1-6; D is possibly TRBD1 (5 bases). CDR3 length: 15 amino acids. V lost 7 bases, J lost 8 bases, and 18 bases lay in between. Germline loops: CDR1 SNHLY, CDR2 FYNNEI. The CDR3 bases are TGTGCCAGCAAACCCCCGGGGGGGGGAGATTCACCCCTCCACTTT. Protein product: CASKPPGGGDSPLHF.

In its sample, this clone was seen once. The CDR3 coding sequence is TGCGCCAGCAGCGCCCAGGGACAGGGGGCTGTCGAGCAGTACTTC. The encoded protein is CASSAQGQGAVEQYF. The V call is TRBV5-1, the J call TRBJ2-7; 12 positions match TRBD1. This CDR3 spans 15 amino acids. Germline assignment: CDR1 SGHRS and CDR2 YFSETQ. After removal of 4 bases from V and 6 bases from J, the junction contained 8 bases not matched to a gene. The variable domain in full, completed from reference TRBV5-1 and TRBJ2-7, reads KAGVTQTPRYLIKTRGQQVTLSCSPISGHRSVSWYQQTPGQGLQFLFEYFSETQRNKGNFPGRFSGRQFSNSRSEMNVSTLELGDSALYLCASSAQGQGAVEQYFGPGTRLTVT.

This sequence joins TRBV6-5 and TRBJ2-7; TRBD1 aligns across 9 bases. After removal of 9 bases from V and 2 bases from J, the junction contained 8 bases not matched to a gene. The CDR3 loop spans 14 amino acids. Germline V gives CDR1 MNHEY, CDR2 SVGAGI. The CDR3 spells CASTPGQGAYEQYF. The CDR3 nucleotides read TGTGCCAGTACCCCGGGACAGGGTGCCTACGAGCAGTACTTC.

The chain combines TRBV27 with TRBJ2-5; D is ambiguous. The CDR3 consists of 13 residues. Trimming pared 2 bases from V and 5 bases from J, leaving 9 bases between. Germline CDR1 and CDR2: MNHEY and SMNVEV (reference sequence). CDR3 region: CASSLGRRETQYF. In DNA form, the CDR3 reads TGTGCCAGCAGTTTAGGAAGGCGGGAGACCCAGTACTTC.

This sequence joins TRBV28 and TRBJ2-7; 7 nucleotides align to TRBD1. V was clipped by 5 bases and J by 6 bases; unmatched bases: 4. The CDR3 sequence is 12 residues long. The germline V gene encodes CDR1 MDHEN and CDR2 SYDVKM. This CDR3 is CASSVQGSEQYF. The CDR3 bases are TGTGCCAGCAGTGTACAGGGGTCCGAGCAGTACTTC.

The V and J genes are TRBV5-6 and TRBJ2-5; D possibly corresponds to TRBD2 (6 bases). V was trimmed by 7 bases and J by 5 bases, leaving 12 bases between them. Germline V CDR1 and CDR2: SGHDT, YYEEEE. CDR3 length equals 12 residues. The CDR3 sequence is CASGGAAETQYF. The CDR3 bases are TGTGCCAGCGGCGGGGCGGCGGAGACCCAGTACTTC.

The V call is TRBV6-5, the J call TRBJ1-1; D perhaps matches TRBD1 (5 bases). The CDR3 has 14 residues. Germline CDR1 MNHEY, CDR2 SVGAGI. Trimming left V 6 bases short and J 1 base short, with 12 bases between. This CDR3 reads CASRGATGNTEAFF. The CDR3 DNA sequence: TGTGCCAGCAGAGGGGCGACGGGGAACACTGAAGCTTTCTTT.

The chain couples TRBV3-1 (or the pseudogene TRBV3-2) to TRBJ2-1; TRBD2 matches at 7 bases. CDR1 is LGHDT, CDR2 YNNKEL, per germline (reference sequence). This CDR3 is built from 15 residues. V was clipped by 3 bases and J by 5 bases; unmatched bases: 7. The CDR3 coding sequence is TGTGCCAGCAGCCATCTGGGGAGCGGGGACAATGAGCAGTTCTTC. As protein: CASSHLGSGDNEQFF.

The CDR3 DNA reads as TGTGCCAGCAGCTTAGGGGGACAGGGAAACTATGGCTACACCTTC. It specifies CASSLGGQGNYGYTF. The chain has TRBV7-2 and TRBJ1-2; TRBD1 agrees at 9 bases. In germline, CDR1 is SGHTA, CDR2 FQGNSA. V dropped 1 base and J dropped 2; count of bases not matched to a gene: 2. The CDR3 contains 15 residues. The whole variable domain, remainder taken from reference TRBV7-2 and TRBJ1-2, is GAGVSQSPSNKVTEKGKDVELRCDPISGHTALYWYRQSLGQGLEFLIYFQGNSAPDKSGLPSDRFSAERTGGSVSTLTIQRTQQEDSAVYLCASSLGGQGNYGYTFGSGTRLTVV.